The 14 T cell receptor beta chains reported below all come from one sample, sequenced in a study of T cells in Graves' hyperthyroidism and ophthalmopathy. Amplified TCR beta CDR3 regions came from RNA transcripts. During a first-round RT-PCR of the TCR CDR3, the HTBI primer set was used. TCRdb re-analysed the multiplex PCR reads in MiXCR, keeping a single row per CDR3 protein. The sample comprises a few hundred thousand distinct CDR3 sequences, approximately 14% of which are singletons, and around 6.6% rests with the top ten. Material: blood. The source is a woman in her twenties or thirties with Graves' hyperthyroidism.

A word on this clonotype: This may arise from a read error, as a much more abundant clone is one base away. The V gene is TRBV4-3, the J gene TRBJ2-3; perhaps TRBD2 as D (5 bases). The V gene's germline CDR1 is LGHNA and CDR2 YSLEER. The CDR3 is 15 amino acids. The DNA of the CDR3 is TGCGCCAGCAGCCAACTCGGGGTCCGCACAGATACGCCGTATTTT. Amino acids: CASSQLGVRTDTPYF.

This clonotype has just a few counts. A clone one base away is much larger, so this may be a read error. The chain combines TRBV6-1 with TRBJ2-7; 9 bases line up with TRBD2. The CDR3 totals 15 residues. The germline gives CDR1 MNHNS, CDR2 SASEGT. Germline trimming cut 5 bases from V and 0 bases from J; bases unmatched to any gene: 5. The CDR3 DNA reads TGTGCCAGCAGTTGGAGTAGCGGGAGCTCCTACGAGCAGTACTTC. Translated, it gives CASSWSSGSSYEQYF.

This clonotype was detected ten times or more. The V call is TRBV5-1, the J call TRBJ2-1, with 7 bases identical to TRBD1. The trim removed 0 bases at V and 8 bases at J, leaving 5 bases unmatched. This CDR3 is 14 amino acids long. Germline loops: CDR1 SGHRS, CDR2 YFSETQ. The CDR3: CASSLAAGGDEQFF. The CDR3 DNA is TGCGCCAGCAGCTTGGCGGCAGGGGGTGATGAGCAGTTCTTC.

The sample holds many counts of this clonotype. The chain couples TRBV10-3 to TRBJ1-6; D might be TRBD1 (5 bases). Trimming left V 6 bases short and J 1 base short, with 10 bases between. Looked up from germline, CDR1 is ENHRY and CDR2 is SYGVKD. The CDR3 sequence is 15 residues long. The CDR3 coding sequence is TGTGCCATCAGGGCCGGGACGTCCTATAATTCACCCCTCCACTTT. Protein sequence: CAIRAGTSYNSPLHF.

This clonotype was seen more than once but under ten times. V and J are TRBV20-1 and TRBJ1-3; 7 nucleotides line up with TRBD1. The V and J ends lost 3 bases and 3 bases, in that order; junction bases with no gene match: 8. Germline CDR1 is DFQATT and CDR2 is SNEGSKA (reference sequence). The CDR3 extends over 15 amino acids. The DNA of the CDR3 is TGCAGTGCTAGTGGCCCAGGGGGGATTGGAAACACCATATATTTT. This sequence encodes CSASGPGGIGNTIYF.

This clonotype came up many times. The chain couples TRBV4-1 to TRBJ2-1, with TRBD2 matching over 12 bases. Germline trimming cut 8 bases from V and 5 bases from J; bases unmatched to any gene: 10. Germline loops: CDR1 MGHRA, CDR2 YSYEKL. The CDR3 has 16 amino acids. Here the CDR3 reads CASRLAGVAVNNEQFF. Here the CDR3 DNA reads TGCGCCAGCCGACTAGCGGGAGTCGCGGTGAACAATGAGCAGTTCTTC.

This chain connects TRBV29-1 to TRBJ2-7; 13 bases agree with TRBD2. This CDR3 contains 14 residues. The trim removed 0 bases at V and 4 bases at J, leaving 0 bases unmatched. CDR1 and CDR2 from the germline V gene are SQVTM and ANQGSEA. In DNA, the CDR3 is TGCAGCGTTGAAGAACTAGCGGGAGGGTACGAGCAGTACTTC. The encoded protein is CSVEELAGGYEQYF.

Worth noting for this clonotype: Given the absence of the conserved phenylalanine or tryptophan at the CDR3 end, a read error is likely. The chain is built from TRBV6-9 and TRBJ2-3; D gene ambiguous. CDR1 is MNHGY and CDR2 is SVAAGI in the germline V gene. This CDR3 has 12 residues. V shed 3 bases and J shed 1 base, with 2 bases lying between them. The CDR3 spells CASSYGTDTQYS. As DNA, the CDR3 is TGTGCCAGCAGTTACGGCACAGATACGCAGTATTCT.

This clonotype was detected many times. The chain employs TRBV28 and TRBJ1-5; D is uncertain. The V end lost 5 bases, the J end lost 6 bases, and 8 bases lay between the germline ends. Germline lookup yields CDR1 MDHEN and CDR2 SYDVKM. CDR3 length: 12 residues. CDR3 coding DNA: TGTGCCAGCAGTGAAGTAGGTCAGCCCCAGCATTTT. This gives the protein CASSEVGQPQHF.

This clonotype was counted ten times or more. The CDR3 here is CASSSPGQTTEAFF. CDR3 nucleotides: TGTGCCAGCAGTTCGCCGGGACAGACCACTGAAGCTTTCTTT. V and J are TRBV27 and TRBJ1-1; 7 nucleotides agree with TRBD1. This CDR3 has 14 residues. Germline-derived CDR1 and CDR2 are MNHEY and SMNVEV (reference sequence). The V and J ends lost 4 bases and 4 bases, in that order; junction bases with no gene match: 6.

This clonotype was seen at least ten times. The chain has TRBV12-3 or TRBV12-4 and TRBJ1-1, with a possible D match to TRBD1 (5 bases). This CDR3 region has 12 residues. V was trimmed by 3 bases and J by 11 bases, leaving 13 bases between them. DNA of the CDR3: TGTGCCAGCAGTTTTAGTGCAGGGTGGGCTTTCTTT. Protein product: CASSFSAGWAFF.

This clonotype was detected ten times or more. V and J are TRBV7-9 and TRBJ2-1; D is tentatively TRBD1 or TRBD2 (6 bases each). This CDR3 is built from 15 residues. Looked up from germline, CDR1 is SEHNR and CDR2 is FQNEAQ (reference sequence). V gave up 1 base and J gave up 4 bases, with 11 bases separating them. The DNA of the CDR3 is TGTGCCAGCAGCTTAGGCCGGGGGCTATACAATGAGCAGTTCTTC. Translation: CASSLGRGLYNEQFF.

The rearrangement links TRBV6-2 or TRBV6-3 to TRBJ2-1; the D gene could be TRBD1 or TRBD2 (6 bases each). Germline loops: CDR1 MNHEY, CDR2 SVGEGT. The V end was cut by 5 bases, the J end by 5 bases, with 19 bases between. This CDR3 region has 16 residues. The CDR3 DNA reads TGTGCCAGCAGTAAACTGAGGGGGGCTAGCGACAATGAGCAGTTCTTC. Translated, it gives CASSKLRGASDNEQFF.

The sample holds many counts of this clonotype. The genes are TRBV5-1 and TRBJ1-1; 9 bases align to TRBD1. The CDR3 covers 14 residues. Germline CDR1 reads SGHRS; CDR2 reads YFSETQ. V lost 2 bases, J lost 4 bases, and 3 bases stayed unmatched. The CDR3 region is CASSFGTGTTEAFF. The CDR3 coding sequence is TGCGCCAGCAGCTTTGGGACAGGGACCACTGAAGCTTTCTTT. Complete variable domain (other parts from reference TRBV5-1 and TRBJ1-1): KAGVTQTPRYLIKTRGQQVTLSCSPISGHRSVSWYQQTPGQGLQFLFEYFSETQRNKGNFPGRFSGRQFSNSRSEMNVSTLELGDSALYLCASSFGTGTTEAFFGQGTRLTVV.